A single sample is the source of the 15 T cell receptor beta chains below, sequenced in a study of T cell repertoires in ileal Crohn's disease. Clones were sequenced by immunoSEQ multiplex PCR, and TCRdb holds only the in-frame ones, with some missing. The table includes approximately 15,000 clones, around 80% detected once. The sequenced material came from ileal tissue. These receptors came from an adult with Crohn's disease.

The table lists this clone with a count of one. The gene calls are TRBV7-9 and TRBJ1-1; D unclear. V was clipped by 3 bases and J by 8 bases, with 4 bases between them. This CDR3 is built from 10 residues. Germline lookup yields CDR1 SEHNR and CDR2 FQNEAQ (reference sequence). This chain's CDR3 is CASSFREAFF. In nucleotides, the CDR3 is TGTGCCAGCAGCTTCAGGGAAGCTTTCTTT.

This clone occurred once. The gene calls are TRBV7-2 and TRBJ1-2; D is uncertain. Trimming took 2 bases from V and 0 from J, leaving 13 bases between them. CDR3 size: 16 residues. From germline, CDR1 is SGHTA and CDR2 FQGNSA. This CDR3 reads CASSLMRESTNYGYTF. DNA of the CDR3: TGTGCCAGCAGCTTAATGAGGGAATCAACTAACTATGGCTACACCTTC.

The rearrangement joins TRBV5-1 to TRBJ2-1; 7 nucleotides align to TRBD1. CDR3 length: 13 residues. Germline lookup yields CDR1 SGHRS and CDR2 YFSETQ. V gave up 8 bases and J gave up 2 bases; unmatched junction bases: 4. The CDR3 spells CASQGGTYNEQFF. The CDR3 coding sequence is TGCGCCAGTCAAGGGGGCACCTACAATGAGCAGTTCTTC.

The count of this clone is one. J is TRBJ1-1 and V is TRBV7-9, with 7 positions matching TRBD1. With V trimmed by 5 bases and J by 1 base, 7 bases remained unmatched. CDR1 and CDR2 from the germline V gene are SEHNR and FQNEAQ (reference sequence). This CDR3 has 15 residues. CDR3 in DNA: TGTGCCAGCAGCCGACTCGGACAGGAGAACACTGAAGCTTTCTTT. Translated, it gives CASSRLGQENTEAFF. The full variable domain, rest sourced from reference TRBV7-9 and TRBJ1-1, is DTGVSQNPRHKITKRGQNVTFRCDPISEHNRLYWYRQTLGQGPEFLTYFQNEAQLEKSRLLSDRFSAERPKGSFSTLEIQRTEQGDSAMYLCASSRLGQENTEAFFGQGTRLTVV.

The CDR3 sequence is CAISGAGGLQETQYF. The CDR3 DNA is TGTGCCATCAGTGGCGCGGGGGGCTTACAAGAGACCCAGTACTTC. The genes are TRBV10-3 and TRBJ2-5, with 8 positions matching TRBD2. The CDR3 spans 15 residues. Germline assignment: CDR1 ENHRY and CDR2 SYGVKD. V lost 4 bases and J lost 2; bases outside the gene matches: 6.

The chain is built from TRBV9 and TRBJ2-3, with a tentative D call TRBD1 (6 bases). The CDR3 totals 15 residues. Germline values: CDR1 SGDLS, CDR2 YYNGEE. The ends were cut back, 1 base at V and 5 bases at J, with 14 bases in the middle. CDR3 sequence (DNA): TGTGCCAGCAGCGTATCGCAGGTAGGGGGAGATACGCAGTATTTT. Its translation: CASSVSQVGGDTQYF.

The rearrangement uses TRBV27 and TRBJ1-2; 7 nucleotides align to TRBD1. CDR1 and CDR2 from the germline V gene are MNHEY and SMNVEV (reference sequence). The CDR3 has 14 amino acids. The trim removed 3 bases at V and 5 bases at J, leaving 6 bases unmatched. The CDR3, as DNA: TGTGCCAGCAGTTTGGGCAGGGGGAGTTATGGCTACACCTTC. It is translated as CASSLGRGSYGYTF.

The genes are TRBV9 and TRBJ1-2, with D possibly matching TRBD1 (6 bases). The CDR3 loop spans 13 amino acids. Germline-derived CDR1 and CDR2 are SGDLS and YYNGEE. Between the trimmed V and J ends, which lost 4 bases and 7 bases, there was a span of 14 bases. As DNA, the CDR3 is TGTGCCAGCAGCCCCCGGGGGGGCGGTGGCTACACCTTC. Protein product: CASSPRGGGGYTF.

This chain links TRBV14 with TRBJ2-1; 7 nucleotides match TRBD1. CDR1 SGHDN and CDR2 FVKESK come from the germline V gene. The length of the CDR3 is 14 residues. The V segment lost 4 bases and the J segment 4 bases; nucleotides outside the gene matches: 4. As DNA, the CDR3 is TGTGCCAGCAGCCCCCTGACAGGGTACAATGAGCAGTTCTTC. This codes for CASSPLTGYNEQFF.

The V gene is TRBV5-4, the J gene TRBJ2-3, with TRBD2 matching over 11 bases. J was trimmed by 2 bases and V by 4 bases; bases with no gene match: 6. In germline, CDR1 is SGHNT, CDR2 YYREEE (reference sequence). The CDR3 is 16 amino acids. In DNA form, the CDR3 reads TGTGCCAGCAGCCTTGGACTAGCGGGTTACACAGATACGCAGTATTTT. This translates into CASSLGLAGYTDTQYF.

The chain has TRBV18 and TRBJ1-1; no firm D call. Germline CDR1 reads KGHSH; CDR2 reads LQKENI. The V end was cut by 3 bases, the J end by 4 bases, with 15 bases between. The CDR3 has 15 amino acids. DNA for the CDR3: TGTGCCAGCTCACCGAGGGAAGGTGCGGGCACTGAAGCTTTCTTT. This sequence encodes CASSPREGAGTEAFF.

The chain uses TRBV15 and TRBJ1-1; 12 positions match TRBD1. CDR3 length: 17 amino acids. J lost 4 bases, V lost 0 bases, and 6 bases had no gene match. Germline loops: CDR1 LNHNV, CDR2 YYDKDF (reference sequence). CDR3 amino acids: CATSREGTGGLRTEAFF. CDR3 sequence (DNA): TGTGCCACCAGCAGAGAGGGGACAGGGGGCCTTCGCACTGAAGCTTTCTTT.

This clone was picked up a small number of times. The V call is TRBV27, the J call TRBJ1-6; D is unclear. The CDR3 has 13 residues. The germline V and J ends were trimmed by 5 bases and 7 bases, with 9 bases remaining between them. Per the germline V gene, CDR1 is MNHEY and CDR2 is SMNVEV (reference sequence). The CDR3 region has the DNA TGTGCCAGCAGTCTAGAGGGCAATTCACCCCTCCACTTT. Amino acids: CASSLEGNSPLHF.

V and J are TRBV4-2 and TRBJ1-1; D may be TRBD1 (5 bases). The CDR3 extends over 13 amino acids. Germline CDR1 LGHNA, CDR2 YNFKEQ. Trimming took off 5 bases at V and 1 base at J, with 8 bases between the two ends. As DNA, the CDR3 is TGTGCCAGCAGCTACACAGGGAACACTGAAGCTTTCTTT. It is translated as CASSYTGNTEAFF.

This clone was observed a few times. The V and J genes are TRBV2 and TRBJ1-5; the match to TRBD1 covers 8 bases. The V segment lost 6 bases and the J segment 3 bases; nucleotides outside the gene matches: 7. Germline values: CDR1 SNHLY, CDR2 FYNNEI. This CDR3 has 15 residues. The CDR3 here is CASSPDRASNQPQHF. CDR3 DNA: TGTGCCAGCAGCCCGGACAGGGCCTCCAATCAGCCCCAGCATTTT. Full variable domain (missing parts from reference TRBV2 and TRBJ1-5): EPEVTQTPSHQVTQMGQEVILRCVPISNHLYFYWYRQILGQKVEFLVSFYNNEISEKSEIFDDQFSVERPDGSNFTLKIRSTKLEDSAMYFCASSPDRASNQPQHFGDGTRLSIL.